This TCR beta chain was identified in a study of a mutant IDH1 vaccine in newly diagnosed glioma. On the study more broadly: There were eight vaccinations for patients, given in weeks 1, 3, 5, 7, 11, 15, 19 and 23. Study outcomes and limitations: Pseudoprogression apparently lacked any relation to changes in top peripheral T cell clonotypes.

Time point indicated: week 5, during vaccination. Vaccine doses each comprised 300 ug of mutant IDH1 20-mer peptide, with topical imiquimod. Repertoires were generated with immunoSEQ multiplex PCR, while TCRdb's copy carries only in-frame clones and drops some. Among around 31,000 clones, about three fifths were seen once, and the ten largest hold approximately 11%. In this sample, this clone turned up a few times. Its antigen is still unknown. Germline V gene sequence: CDR1 SGHTA, CDR2 FQGNSA. V was trimmed by 5 bases and J by 7 bases, leaving 18 bases between them. This CDR3 has 14 amino acids. The rearrangement links TRBV7-2 to TRBJ2-7, with D unclear. The sample consisted of PBMCs, taken from a glioma patient whose treatment included an IDH1 peptide vaccine. The clonotype was recovered from a young woman with glioma. The CDR3 DNA is TGTGCCAGCAGCCCCTCCGGGCAGCCCTGGGAGCAGTACTTC. Translating it yields CASSPSGQPWEQYF. Together with reference TRBV7-2 and TRBJ2-7, the CDR3 gives the full variable domain: GAGVSQSPSNKVTEKGKDVELRCDPISGHTALYWYRQSLGQGLEFLIYFQGNSAPDKSGLPSDRFSAERTGGSVSTLTIQRTQQEDSAVYLCASSPSGQPWEQYFGPGTRLTVT.